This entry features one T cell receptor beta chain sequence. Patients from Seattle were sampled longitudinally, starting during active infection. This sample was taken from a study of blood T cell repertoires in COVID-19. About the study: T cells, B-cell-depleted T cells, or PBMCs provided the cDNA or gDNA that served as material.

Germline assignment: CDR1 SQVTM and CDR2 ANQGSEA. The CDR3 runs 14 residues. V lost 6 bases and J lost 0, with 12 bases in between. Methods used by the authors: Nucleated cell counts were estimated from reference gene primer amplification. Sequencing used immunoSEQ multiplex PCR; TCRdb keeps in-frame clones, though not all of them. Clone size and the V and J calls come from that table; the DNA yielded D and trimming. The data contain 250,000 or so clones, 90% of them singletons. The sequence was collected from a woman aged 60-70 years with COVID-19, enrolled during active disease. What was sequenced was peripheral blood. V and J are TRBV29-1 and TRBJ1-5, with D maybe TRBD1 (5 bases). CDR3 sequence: CSVVDSYSNQPQHF. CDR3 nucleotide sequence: TGCAGCGTAGTTGACAGTTATAGCAATCAGCCCCAGCATTTT. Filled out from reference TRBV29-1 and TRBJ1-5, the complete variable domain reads SAVISQKPSRDICQRGTSLTIQCQVDSQVTMMFWYRQQPGQSLTLIATANQGSEATYESGFVIDKFPISRPNLTFSTLTVSNMSPEDSSIYLCSVVDSYSNQPQHFGDGTRLSIL.